This T cell receptor beta chain was captured in a study of OX40 agonist ivuxolimab in advanced cancers. For the study at large: Of the participants, 35% to 50% had some prior anti-PD-1, anti-PD-L1 or anti-CTLA-4 therapy, which was allowed.

No patient had autoimmune disease or received systemic immunosuppression. On this clone: What it binds is not known.

Whole-study findings and limits: At 0.1-3.0 mg/kg, partial responders had clonal expansion among the lowest observed.

V was pared by 3 bases and J by 8 bases, with 16 bases between. This CDR3 spans 13 amino acids. From germline, CDR1 is GTSNPN and CDR2 SVGIG (reference sequence). Method: immunoSEQ multiplex PCR; TCRdb's copy keeps in-frame clones and lacks some. The top ten clones hold around 15% of a sample with 50,000 to 60,000 clones, roughly nine tenths of them seen once. This sequence originates from an adult with an advanced solid tumor such as melanoma, head and neck, liver or kidney cancer. Sample: CD4+ or CD8+ T cells sorted from blood, taken in a trial of the OX40 agonist ivuxolimab. J is TRBJ1-1 and V is TRBV30; possibly TRBD1 for D (6 bases). The CDR3 sequence: CAWRFGGHAEAFF. CDR3 nucleotides: TGTGCCTGGAGGTTCGGGGGGCACGCGGAAGCTTTCTTT. Based on the CDR3 plus reference TRBV30 and TRBJ1-1, the full variable domain is SQTIHQWPATLVQPVGSPLSLECTVEGTSNPNLYWYRQAAGRGLQLLFYSVGIGQISSEVPQNLSASRPQDRQFILSSKKLLLSDSGFYLCAWRFGGHAEAFFGQGTRLTVV.